Each of the 19 T cell receptor beta chains below was sequenced from the same sample in a study of blood T cell repertoires in COVID-19. Profiling relied on immunoSEQ multiplex PCR, and the TCRdb table lists in-frame clones only, not all of them. The sample yields 310,000 or so clones, approximately 92% seen once. The sequencing sample was made of PBMCs or T cells enriched from blood (not recorded which). The receptors here all came from a woman under 40 who had recovered from COVID-19.

The rearrangement links TRBV7-2 to TRBJ1-1; D gene unclear. This CDR3 contains 15 residues. The V gene lost 1 base and the J gene lost 1 base, with 10 bases spanning the gap. The germline V gene has CDR1 SGHTA and CDR2 FQGNSA. In DNA form, the CDR3 reads TGTGCCAGCAGCTTAGTTCTCACGGGGAACACTGAAGCTTTCTTT. It encodes CASSLVLTGNTEAFF.

The J gene is TRBJ1-1, the V gene TRBV27; tentative D call: TRBD1 (5 bases). Germline-derived CDR1 and CDR2 are MNHEY and SMNVEV (reference sequence). V was cut by 2 bases and J by 6 bases, with 10 bases left in between. This CDR3 has 13 amino acids. CDR3 DNA: TGTGCCAGCAGTTTAACCCAGGGCTCTGAAGCTTTCTTT. It specifies CASSLTQGSEAFF.

The J gene is TRBJ1-4, the V gene TRBV11-1, with a tentative D call TRBD1 (6 bases). The CDR3 runs 15 residues. Trimming took 5 bases from V and 5 from J, leaving 15 bases between them. CDR1 and CDR2 (germline): SGHAT, FQDESV (reference sequence). The CDR3 coding sequence is TGTGCCAGCAGCGTACTACAGGGAGGGAATGAAAAACTGTTTTTT. This gives the protein CASSVLQGGNEKLFF. Variable domain in full (rest from reference TRBV11-1 and TRBJ1-4): EAEVAQSPRYKITEKSQAVAFWCDPISGHATLYWYRQILGQGPELLVQFQDESVVDDSQLPKDRFSAERLKGVDSTLKIQPAELGDSAMYLCASSVLQGGNEKLFFGSGTQLSVL.

The chain recombines TRBV6-2 or TRBV6-3 with TRBJ2-5; tentative D call: TRBD2 (6 bases). The CDR3 sequence is 17 residues long. Looked up from germline, CDR1 is MNHEY and CDR2 is SVGEGT. V lost 2 bases and J 3 bases, leaving 19 bases between the germline ends. CDR3 nucleotide sequence: TGTGCCAGCAGTTACCATGGGCGGGGTGAAACGAAAGAGACCCAGTACTTC. The encoded protein is CASSYHGRGETKETQYF.

This clone was observed a single time. V is TRBV7-8 and J is TRBJ2-7; no clear D gene. Looked up from germline, CDR1 is SGHVS and CDR2 is FQNEAQ. This CDR3 spans 13 amino acids. Trimming stripped 10 bases from V and 3 bases from J, with 16 bases between. CDR3 amino acids: CATQFLFGYEQYF. The CDR3 DNA reads as TGTGCCACACAGTTTCTTTTCGGCTACGAGCAGTACTTC. The full variable domain, rest sourced from reference TRBV7-8 and TRBJ2-7, is GAGVSQSPRYKVAKRGQDVALRCDPISGHVSLFWYQQALGQGPEFLTYFQNEAQLDKSGLPSDRFFAERPEGSVSTLKIQRTQQEDSAVYLCATQFLFGYEQYFGPGTRLTVT.

The chain recombines TRBV29-1 with TRBJ2-2, with D hard to call. The CDR3 sequence is 16 residues long. Germline V gene data show CDR1 as SQVTM and CDR2 as ANQGSEA. V was shortened by 8 bases and J by 1 base, with 20 bases between the two germline ends. The CDR3 DNA follows: TGCAGCATCCGCCCCGGAAACAGCAAGAACACCGGGGAGCTGTTTTTT. Protein sequence: CSIRPGNSKNTGELFF.

The gene calls are TRBV27 and TRBJ2-5; 8 nucleotides align to TRBD2. V dropped 6 bases and J dropped 4; count of bases not matched to a gene: 7. Germline CDR1 MNHEY, CDR2 SMNVEV (reference sequence). CDR3 length equals 14 residues. The CDR3 protein is CASSLSGRTETQYF. CDR3 DNA: TGTGCCAGCAGCTTGAGCGGGAGAACAGAGACCCAGTACTTC.

The V call is TRBV6-1, the J call TRBJ2-5, with D tentatively TRBD2 (6 bases). Germline V gives CDR1 MNHNS, CDR2 SASEGT. There are 16 residues in the CDR3. The V end was cut by 4 bases, the J end by 3 bases, with 18 bases between. CDR3 sequence (DNA): TGTGCCAGCAGTGTATCCCGGAGTAGCGGAAAAGAGACCCAGTACTTC. Its protein is CASSVSRSSGKETQYF.

The chain carries TRBV7-3 and TRBJ2-7; 14 nucleotides align to TRBD2. Trimming removed 5 bases from V and 1 base from J; junction bases left unmatched: 7. The CDR3 is 17 residues long. Germline V lookup: CDR1 SGHTA, CDR2 FQGTGA. The CDR3 DNA reads TGTGCCAGCAGCGGGGGACTAGCGGGAGTAAGGTCCTACGAGCAGTACTTC. The encoded protein is CASSGGLAGVRSYEQYF.

The rearrangement joins TRBV7-2 to TRBJ2-1, with 11 bases lining up with TRBD1. This CDR3 has 15 amino acids. Looked up from germline, CDR1 is SGHTA and CDR2 is FQGNSA. The V and J ends lost 5 bases and 8 bases, in that order; junction bases with no gene match: 8. The chain's CDR3 is CASSTPGQGGDEQFF. CDR3 bases: TGTGCCAGCAGCACACCGGGACAGGGGGGAGATGAGCAGTTCTTC.

This clone has just a few counts. The chain has TRBV6-5 and TRBJ2-2; the match to TRBD2 covers 11 bases. Germline V gene lookup returns CDR1 MNHEY and CDR2 SVGAGI. This CDR3 has 14 amino acids. The V segment lost 6 bases and the J segment 6 bases; nucleotides outside the gene matches: 3. CDR3 sequence reads: CASRIAGGPGELFF. The CDR3 region has the DNA TGTGCCAGCAGGATAGCGGGAGGGCCCGGGGAGCTGTTTTTT.

The CDR3 loop reads CASSLNDRGWAFF. CDR3 DNA sequence: TGTGCCAGCAGCCTAAATGACAGGGGATGGGCTTTCTTT. This chain joins TRBV7-2 and TRBJ1-1; TRBD1 matches 8 bases. V shed 5 bases, J shed 11 bases, and the junction held 10 bases outside the gene matches. Germline CDR1 and CDR2: SGHTA and FQGNSA. The CDR3 is 13 residues long.

The chain combines TRBV9 with TRBJ2-5, with 9 bases fitting TRBD1. Germline CDR1 SGDLS, CDR2 YYNGEE. The CDR3 has 16 amino acids. Trimming cost V 7 bases and J 5 bases; bases outside gene matches: 15. The CDR3 spells CASGGTGSFDVETQYF. For the CDR3, the DNA is TGTGCCAGCGGGGGGACAGGGAGTTTTGACGTGGAGACCCAGTACTTC.

A single count supports this clone. The genes are TRBV6-6 and TRBJ1-4; 9 nucleotides match TRBD1. V was pared by 0 bases and J by 10 bases, with 9 bases of the junction left unmatched. In germline, CDR1 is MNHNY, CDR2 SVGAGI (reference sequence). The CDR3 covers 16 residues. CDR3 bases: TGTGCCAGCAGTTACTCAAGCCCCACAGGGGGCGGAAAACTGTTTTTT. Translation: CASSYSSPTGGGKLFF.

V and J are TRBV7-3 and TRBJ2-2; D is undetermined. The CDR3 has 14 amino acids. The germline V and J ends were trimmed by 7 bases and 2 bases, with 11 bases remaining between them. The germline CDR1 and CDR2 sequences are SGHTA and FQGTGA. CDR3 in DNA: TGTGCCAGCAAACGAGGCCTCAACACCGGGGAGCTGTTTTTT. This translates into CASKRGLNTGELFF.

The gene calls are TRBV28 and TRBJ2-1; a weak D match, TRBD2 (6 bases). Trimming left V 3 bases short and J 3 bases short, with 15 bases between. Per the germline V gene, CDR1 is MDHEN and CDR2 is SYDVKM. The CDR3 runs to 16 residues. CDR3 protein: CASSFERAANYNEQFF. In DNA form, the CDR3 reads TGTGCCAGCAGTTTTGAGCGGGCCGCGAACTACAATGAGCAGTTCTTC.

CDR3 in DNA: TGTGCCAGCAGTCTACAGGTAGGGGAGCAGTACTTC. This sequence encodes CASSLQVGEQYF. This chain links TRBV6-2 or TRBV6-3 with TRBJ2-7, with D maybe TRBD1 (5 bases). CDR3 length: 12 residues. The V gene's germline CDR1 is MNHEY and CDR2 SVGEGT. V lost 5 bases, J lost 7 bases, and 12 bases lay in between.

This chain uses TRBV7-9 with TRBJ2-3; 8 nucleotides line up with TRBD1. The CDR3 consists of 15 residues. V was pared by 5 bases and J by 5 bases, with 9 bases of the junction left unmatched. From germline, CDR1 is SEHNR and CDR2 FQNEAQ (reference sequence). The DNA for the CDR3 is TGTGCCAGCAGCCCGAACAGGGGGTCGGGAGATACGCAGTATTTT. As protein: CASSPNRGSGDTQYF.

J is TRBJ1-5 and V is TRBV24-1; 12 bases agree with TRBD1. Per germline, CDR1 KGHDR and CDR2 SFDVKD. V shed 4 bases and J 5 bases; nucleotides not matched to a gene: 2. The CDR3 length is 15 residues. CDR3: CATSEGTGGDQPQHF. The CDR3 DNA reads as TGTGCCACCAGTGAAGGGACAGGGGGCGATCAGCCCCAGCATTTT.